The sequence of this TCR beta chain was determined in a study of lymphopenia after photon versus proton radiotherapy. Study observations and caveats: Under photons, naive T cells and diversity fell while effector/memory populations rose. Authors raise, but do not show, better survival with proton therapy.

Using immunoSEQ multiplex PCR, the repertoire was profiled, and TCRdb retains in-frame clones only, with some absent. Here the sample spans more than 20,000 clones, about 85% being singletons. Worth noting for this clone: Antigen specificity is unknown.

V shed 5 bases and J shed 6 bases, with 12 bases lying between them. Per the germline V gene, CDR1 is SGHAT and CDR2 is FQNNGV. CDR3 length: 13 amino acids. The chain joins TRBV11-2 to TRBJ2-3, with no clear D. This specimen consisted of peripheral blood, obtained from a patient treated with photon-based radiotherapy. The origin of this receptor is a man in his sixties with pancreatic cancer. The CDR3 protein is CASSKVWWDTQYF. CDR3 nucleotide sequence: TGTGCCAGCAGCAAGGTGTGGTGGGATACGCAGTATTTT.